Below, 27 T cell receptor beta chains from the same sample are listed, as sequenced in a study of OX40 agonist ivuxolimab in advanced cancers. Profiling relied on immunoSEQ multiplex PCR, and the TCRdb table lists in-frame clones only, not all of them. This sample has around 75,000 clones; approximately 89% occur once, and the top ten carry approximately 2.4%. This material consisted of CD4+ or CD8+ T cells sorted from blood, taken in a trial of the OX40 agonist ivuxolimab. Receptors originate from an adult with an advanced solid tumor such as melanoma, head and neck, liver or kidney cancer.

The V gene is TRBV5-1, the J gene TRBJ2-3, with 11 bases fitting TRBD2. Trimming took 5 bases from V and 4 from J; bases not matched to a gene: 12. The germline gives CDR1 SGHRS, CDR2 YFSETQ. The length of the CDR3 is 17 residues. The CDR3 sequence is CASSSTLAGGNSDTQYF. As DNA, the CDR3 is TGCGCCAGCAGTTCGACGTTAGCGGGAGGGAACTCAGATACGCAGTATTTT. Drawing the rest from reference TRBV5-1 and TRBJ2-3, the complete variable domain is KAGVTQTPRYLIKTRGQQVTLSCSPISGHRSVSWYQQTPGQGLQFLFEYFSETQRNKGNFPGRFSGRQFSNSRSEMNVSTLELGDSALYLCASSSTLAGGNSDTQYFGPGTRLTVL.

The chain couples TRBV11-2 to TRBJ1-1, with D possibly TRBD1 on 5 matching bases. The CDR3 sequence is 14 residues long. Germline loops: CDR1 SGHAT, CDR2 FQNNGV. The V and J ends lost 6 bases and 8 bases respectively, with 19 bases between them. CDR3 coding DNA: TGTGCCAGCAGACCAGGGACCCACCAGGTCGAAGCTTTCTTT. Translation gives CASRPGTHQVEAFF.

The chain has TRBV5-1 and TRBJ2-1; 14 bases line up with TRBD2. The CDR3 is 22 amino acids. Trimming took 6 bases from V and 3 from J; bases not matched to a gene: 23. Germline V gene data show CDR1 as SGHRS and CDR2 as YFSETQ. The DNA of the CDR3 is TGCGCCAGCACCTACTCTGCCAAGACTAGCGGGAGGGCTACTCCCTACTACAATGAGCAGTTCTTC. Translated, it gives CASTYSAKTSGRATPYYNEQFF.

The chain joins TRBV2 to TRBJ2-5; 7 positions match TRBD2. J gave up 0 bases and V 7 bases, and 8 bases lay outside the gene matches. CDR3 size: 15 residues. Germline V gene sequence: CDR1 SNHLY, CDR2 FYNNEI. The DNA for the CDR3 is TGTGCCAGCATCGGGGGGAAGACCAACCAAGAGACCCAGTACTTC. Translating it yields CASIGGKTNQETQYF.

This clone has a single count. The chain links TRBV6-5 to TRBJ2-7; D remains unclear. Deletions cut 2 bases from V and 0 bases from J, with 11 bases between. From germline, CDR1 is MNHEY and CDR2 SVGAGI. The CDR3 has 15 residues. This chain's CDR3 is CASSYNARSSYEQYF. DNA of the CDR3: TGTGCCAGCAGTTACAACGCTAGGAGCTCCTACGAGCAGTACTTC.

This clone appeared a few times. The chain uses TRBV5-1 and TRBJ2-3; D is perhaps TRBD1 or TRBD2 (6 bases each). The CDR3 sequence is 15 residues long. Deletions cut 2 bases from V and 0 bases from J, with 10 bases between. CDR1 and CDR2 from the germline V gene are SGHRS and YFSETQ. The CDR3 loop is CASSLGGRSTDTQYF. DNA of the CDR3: TGCGCCAGCAGCTTAGGGGGGAGAAGCACAGATACGCAGTATTTT.

A word on this clone: The junction shows a germline mismatch at one end, possibly a read error. V is TRBV5-4 and J is TRBJ2-7; D uncertain. The germline gives CDR1 SGHNT, CDR2 YYREEE (reference sequence). This CDR3 is built from 15 residues. CDR3 nucleotide sequence: TGTGCCAGCAGCTCTTTCCTGGATCGGCATCGCGAGCAGTGCTTC. Protein: CASSSFLDRHREQCF. Variable domain in full (rest from reference TRBV5-4 and TRBJ2-7): ETGVTQSPTHLIKTRGQQVTLRCSSQSGHNTVSWYQQALGQGPQFIFQYYREEENGRGNFPPRFSGLQFPNYSSELNVNALELDDSALYLCASSSFLDRHREQCFGPGTRLTVT.

The chain uses TRBV18 and TRBJ2-7; 11 bases align to TRBD2. This CDR3 is built from 14 residues. The ends lost 5 bases at V and 8 bases at J; junction bases unmatched: 8. From germline, CDR1 is KGHSH and CDR2 LQKENI. The CDR3 DNA sequence: TGTGCCAGCTCAGAAGTAGCGGGGGGGCGGCAGCAGTACTTC. Protein product: CASSEVAGGRQQYF.

J is TRBJ2-5 and V is TRBV5-4; 8 bases fit TRBD2. This CDR3 is built from 14 residues. The V gene's germline CDR1 is SGHNT and CDR2 YYREEE (reference sequence). V lost 7 bases and J lost 5; bases outside the gene matches: 10. DNA for the CDR3: TGTGCCAGCCAAGGGGGAGGCGGGAGGGAGACCCAGTACTTC. Its translation: CASQGGGGRETQYF.

The chain recombines TRBV6-1 with TRBJ2-7, with 7 bases identical to TRBD1. Trimming removed 6 bases from V and 0 bases from J; junction bases left unmatched: 5. CDR3 length: 14 residues. Germline CDR1 is MNHNS and CDR2 is SASEGT. The CDR3 sequence is CASRGQSSSYEQYF. CDR3 in DNA: TGTGCCAGCAGGGGACAGTCTAGCTCCTACGAGCAGTACTTC.

The chain joins TRBV6-5 to TRBJ1-2, with D maybe TRBD1 (5 bases). Trimming left V 0 bases short and J 8 bases short, with 16 bases between. Germline V gene sequence: CDR1 MNHEY, CDR2 SVGAGI. The CDR3 runs 15 residues. The CDR3 nucleotides are TGTGCCAGCAGTTACTCGAGCAGGGATCCCCGCGGCTACACCTTC. Protein sequence: CASSYSSRDPRGYTF.

The chain uses TRBV7-9 and TRBJ1-2; D is unclear. V was pared by 11 bases and J by 7 bases, with 20 bases between. Germline-derived CDR1 and CDR2 are SEHNR and FQNEAQ (reference sequence). CDR3 size: 13 residues. This CDR3 reads CALRITTSSGYTF. Here the CDR3 DNA reads TGTGCCCTTCGAATAACCACATCCTCTGGCTACACCTTC.

The V and J genes are TRBV28 and TRBJ2-5, with D tentatively TRBD1 or TRBD2 (5 bases each). The CDR3 totals 17 residues. Germline assignment: CDR1 MDHEN and CDR2 SYDVKM. Deletions cut 4 bases from V and 3 bases from J, with 21 bases between. The CDR3 DNA sequence: TGTGCCAGCAGTTATGTGACCGGGGCGGGTAGGAAAGAGACCCAGTACTTC. It translates to CASSYVTGAGRKETQYF.

The chain combines TRBV16 with TRBJ1-5; maybe TRBD1 (5 bases). V dropped 4 bases and J dropped 3 bases, with 13 bases sitting between them. The length of the CDR3 is 15 residues. Per the germline V gene, CDR1 is KGHSY and CDR2 is FQNENV. The CDR3 sequence: CASSRDGQFNQPQHF. The CDR3 nucleotides read TGTGCCAGCAGCCGGGACGGGCAGTTCAATCAGCCCCAGCATTTT.

This clone came up once. The V gene is TRBV5-1, the J gene TRBJ1-5, with no clear D. Trimming took off 4 bases at V and 0 bases at J, with 8 bases between the two ends. The V gene's germline CDR1 is SGHRS and CDR2 YFSETQ. This CDR3 comprises 14 residues. CDR3 coding DNA: TGCGCCAGCAGCATATCCCATAGCAATCAGCCCCAGCATTTT. It specifies CASSISHSNQPQHF.

This chain joins TRBV7-8 and TRBJ2-3; 9 bases are a match to TRBD2. The CDR3 extends over 17 amino acids. Germline-derived CDR1 and CDR2 are SGHVS and FQNEAQ. V dropped 6 bases and J dropped 4; count of bases not matched to a gene: 14. The CDR3 loop reads CASRPRGSGGLADTQYF. CDR3 DNA: TGTGCCAGCAGACCCCGGGGGAGCGGGGGGCTAGCAGATACGCAGTATTTT.

V and J are TRBV5-8 and TRBJ1-1; 7 positions agree with TRBD1. V lost 4 bases and J lost 4; bases outside the gene matches: 13. CDR1 and CDR2 from the germline V gene are SGHTS and YDEGEE. The CDR3 spans 16 residues. The CDR3 bases are TGTGCCAGCAGCACTCAGCCCGCCAGGGGGACCACTGAAGCTTTCTTT. It yields the protein CASSTQPARGTTEAFF.

The chain links TRBV29-1 to TRBJ1-4, with D possibly matching TRBD1 (6 bases). Trimming pared 5 bases from V and 4 bases from J, leaving 11 bases between. The CDR3 extends over 13 amino acids. The V gene's germline CDR1 is SQVTM and CDR2 ANQGSEA. The chain's CDR3 is CSVSGADNEKLFF. The DNA for the CDR3 is TGCAGCGTTTCAGGGGCGGATAATGAAAAACTGTTTTTT.

This clone was seen more than once but under ten times. The chain links TRBV29-1 to TRBJ2-3, with unresolved D. V lost 4 bases to trimming and J lost 8 bases, with 16 bases between them. Germline V gene data show CDR1 as SQVTM and CDR2 as ANQGSEA. The CDR3 spans 13 residues. The CDR3: CSVVPLGVGTQYF. The DNA of the CDR3 is TGCAGCGTTGTCCCTCTTGGGGTCGGTACGCAGTATTTT.

The rearrangement links TRBV19 to TRBJ1-3; D is uncertain. Germline lookup yields CDR1 LNHDA and CDR2 SQIVND (reference sequence). The CDR3 is made up of 15 amino acids. The ends were cut back, 6 bases at V and 6 bases at J, with 18 bases in the middle. The CDR3 nucleotides are TGTGCCAGTAGCTCTAGGCGGCGAGGTGAAAACACCATATATTTT. Its protein product is CASSSRRRGENTIYF.

The J gene is TRBJ1-2, the V gene TRBV2, with D possibly TRBD1 on 5 matching bases. CDR1 SNHLY and CDR2 FYNNEI come from the germline V gene. This CDR3 has 16 residues. Trimming cost V 5 bases and J 4 bases, with 20 bases left between them. CDR3 bases: TGTGCCAGCAGTCTGCGGAGCAAGACAGAACTCTATGGCTACACCTTC. Protein: CASSLRSKTELYGYTF.

The chain recombines TRBV5-1 with TRBJ2-1, with 11 bases fitting TRBD2. V trimming: 0 bases; J trimming: 8 bases; junction bases outside the gene matches: 7. From germline, CDR1 is SGHRS and CDR2 YFSETQ. CDR3 length equals 16 residues. CDR3 coding DNA: TGCGCCAGCAGCTTGGTCCTAGCGGGAGGTTGGGATGAGCAGTTCTTC. Translating gives CASSLVLAGGWDEQFF.

V and J are TRBV27 and TRBJ2-6; D not resolved. This CDR3 comprises 17 residues. Germline V gene sequence: CDR1 MNHEY, CDR2 SMNVEV (reference sequence). V lost 6 bases and J lost 0, with 15 bases in between. CDR3 sequence: CASSRLAIASGANVLTF. CDR3 nucleotide sequence: TGTGCCAGCAGCCGACTCGCGATTGCCTCTGGGGCCAACGTCCTGACTTTC.

This chain uses TRBV2 with TRBJ2-1; 8 bases agree with TRBD1. This CDR3 region has 15 residues. Germline V gene sequence: CDR1 SNHLY, CDR2 FYNNEI. Trimming cost V 6 bases and J 4 bases; bases outside gene matches: 8. CDR3: CASSPGTGLYNEQFF. The CDR3 nucleotides are TGTGCCAGCAGCCCCGGGACAGGACTTTACAATGAGCAGTTCTTC.

This chain uses TRBV5-1 with TRBJ1-1; D is unresolved. Per germline, CDR1 SGHRS and CDR2 YFSETQ. Trimming cost V 4 bases and J 1 base, with 17 bases left between them. The CDR3 runs to 16 residues. CDR3 in amino acids: CASSLLRPLGNTEAFF. The CDR3 bases are TGCGCCAGCAGCCTGCTTAGGCCCCTGGGGAACACTGAAGCTTTCTTT.

The chain couples TRBV6-5 to TRBJ1-6, with D uncertain. Trimming cost V 6 bases and J 10 bases, with 10 bases left between them. Germline assignment: CDR1 MNHEY and CDR2 SVGAGI. This CDR3 comprises 12 residues. The CDR3 spells CASSLLKSPLHF. DNA for the CDR3: TGTGCCAGCAGCCTCCTCAAATCACCCCTCCACTTT.

This clone was counted at least ten times. One end of the junction varies from germline; a read error may be responsible. Within the sample, other DNA sequences also encode this same CDR3. This chain links TRBV7-7 with TRBJ1-1; D unresolved. The CDR3 sequence is 13 residues long. Germline lookup yields CDR1 SSHAT and CDR2 FNYEAQ (reference sequence). CDR3 bases: TGTGCTAGCAGCTTAGATATGAACACTGAAGCTTTCTTT. Its protein is CASSLDMNTEAFF.